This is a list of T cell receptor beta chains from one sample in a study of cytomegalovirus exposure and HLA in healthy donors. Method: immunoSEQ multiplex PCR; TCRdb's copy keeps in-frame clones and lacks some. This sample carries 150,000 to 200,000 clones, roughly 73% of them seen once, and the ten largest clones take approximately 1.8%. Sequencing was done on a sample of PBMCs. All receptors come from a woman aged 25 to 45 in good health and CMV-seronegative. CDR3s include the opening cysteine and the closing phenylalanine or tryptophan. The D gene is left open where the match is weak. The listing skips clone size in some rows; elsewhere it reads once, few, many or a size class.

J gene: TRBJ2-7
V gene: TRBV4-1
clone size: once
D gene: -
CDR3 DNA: TGCGCCAGCAGCCCCTCGGGGACAAAAGGGAACGAGCAGTACTTC
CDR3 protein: CASSPSGTKGNEQYF

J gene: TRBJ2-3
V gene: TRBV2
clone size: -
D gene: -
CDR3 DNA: TGTGCCAGCAGTGGTACAGAAAGCCCAGATACGCAGTATTTT
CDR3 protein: CASSGTESPDTQYF

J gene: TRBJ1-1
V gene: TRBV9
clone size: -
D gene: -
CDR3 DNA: TGTGCCAGCAGCGTAGATGTTGACAGTTTGAACACTGAAGCTTTCTTT
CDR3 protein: CASSVDVDSLNTEAFF

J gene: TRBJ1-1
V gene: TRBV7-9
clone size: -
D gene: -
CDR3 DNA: TGTGCCAGCAGCTTGATCGACAGGTCGAATGAAGCTTTCTTT
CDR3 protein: CASSLIDRSNEAFF

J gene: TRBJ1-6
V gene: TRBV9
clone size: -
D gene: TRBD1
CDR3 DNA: TGTGCCAGCAGCGCCCCGTGGGACAGTAATTCACCCCTCCACTTT
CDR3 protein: CASSAPWDSNSPLHF

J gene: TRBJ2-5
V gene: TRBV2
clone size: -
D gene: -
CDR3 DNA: TGTGCCAGCACTTCTTACCTTTCGGGGGAGACCCAGTACTTC
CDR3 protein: CASTSYLSGETQYF

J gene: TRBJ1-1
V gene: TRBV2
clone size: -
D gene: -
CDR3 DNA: TGTGCCAGCGCCCGGACAACGAACACTGAAGCTTTCTTT
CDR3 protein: CASARTTNTEAFF

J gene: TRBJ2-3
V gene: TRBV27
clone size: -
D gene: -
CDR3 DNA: TGTGCCAGCAGTTGGAAGGGACTCCGTAGCACAGATACGCAGTATTTT
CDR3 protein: CASSWKGLRSTDTQYF

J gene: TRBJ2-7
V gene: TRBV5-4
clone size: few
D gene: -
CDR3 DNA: TGTGCCAGCAGCTCCCCAGGACGGGGGTACGAGCAGTACTTC
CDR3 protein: CASSSPGRGYEQYF

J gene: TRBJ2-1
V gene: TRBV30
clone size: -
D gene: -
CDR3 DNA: TGTGCCTGGAGTCGCGAGTTCTTC
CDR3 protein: CAWSREFF

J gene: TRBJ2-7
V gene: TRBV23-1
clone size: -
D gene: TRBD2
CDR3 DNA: TGCGCCAGCAGTCCTTTAGCGGGAGTTGATTCCGAGCAGTACTTC
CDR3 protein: CASSPLAGVDSEQYF

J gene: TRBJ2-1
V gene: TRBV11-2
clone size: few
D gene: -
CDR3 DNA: TGTGCCAGCAGCTTAGGCGGGAACAGGGGTAATTGGTTCTTC
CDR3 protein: CASSLGGNRGNWFF

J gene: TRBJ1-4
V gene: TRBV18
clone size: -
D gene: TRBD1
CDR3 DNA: TGTGCCAGCTCCCCAGGGACAGCTAATTTTGAACTGTTTTTT
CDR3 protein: CASSPGTANFELFF

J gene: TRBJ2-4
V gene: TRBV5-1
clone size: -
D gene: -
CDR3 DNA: TGCGCCAGCGCCATCCCGACAGGCCAAAACATTCAGTACTTC
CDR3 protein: CASAIPTGQNIQYF

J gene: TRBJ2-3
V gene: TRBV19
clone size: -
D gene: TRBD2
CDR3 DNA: TGTGCCAGTAGTGGGACTAGCGGACACCCTAGCACAGATACGCAGTATTTT
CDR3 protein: CASSGTSGHPSTDTQYF

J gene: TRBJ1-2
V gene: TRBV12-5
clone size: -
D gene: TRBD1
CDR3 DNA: TGTGCTAGTGGCCCGGACAGGGGGCGCACCGGCTACACCTTC
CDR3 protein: CASGPDRGRTGYTF

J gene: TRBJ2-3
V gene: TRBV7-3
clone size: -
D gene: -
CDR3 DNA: TGTGCCAGCAGCTTAAAGTCTTCACAGGCTGAAAGGGGCACAGATACGCAGTATTTT
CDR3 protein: CASSLKSSQAERGTDTQYF

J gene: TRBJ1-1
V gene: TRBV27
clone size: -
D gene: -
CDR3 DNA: TGTGCCAGCAGCCCTCGGGTATTAAACACTGAAGCTTTCTTT
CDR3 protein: CASSPRVLNTEAFF

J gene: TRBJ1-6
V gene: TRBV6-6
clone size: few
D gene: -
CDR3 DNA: TGTGCCAGCAGTTACTCGAACCAGGCAAATTCACCCCTCCACTTT
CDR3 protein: CASSYSNQANSPLHF

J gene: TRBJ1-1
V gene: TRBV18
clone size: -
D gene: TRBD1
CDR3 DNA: TGTGCCAGCTCACCCCCGACAGGGGGGGGCGCATACTTCTTT
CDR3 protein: CASSPPTGGGAYFF

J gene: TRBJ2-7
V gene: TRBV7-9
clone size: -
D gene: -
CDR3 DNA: TGTGCCAGCAGCTTAGTGGCAGTTACCTACGAGCAGTACTTC
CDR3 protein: CASSLVAVTYEQYF

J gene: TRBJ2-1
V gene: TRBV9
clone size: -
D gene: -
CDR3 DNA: TGTGCCAGCAGCGCGGTCCTTTCGGGGAATGAGCAGTTCTTC
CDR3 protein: CASSAVLSGNEQFF

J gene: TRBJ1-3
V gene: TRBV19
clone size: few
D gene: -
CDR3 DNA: TGTGCCAGTAGTCGGCCAGGGGCTGGAAACACCATATATTTT
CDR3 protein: CASSRPGAGNTIYF

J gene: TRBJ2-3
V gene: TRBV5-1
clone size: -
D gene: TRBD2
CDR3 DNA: TGCGCCAGCAGAACGGAGACTAGCGGGTTCACAGATACGCAGTATTTT
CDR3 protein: CASRTETSGFTDTQYF

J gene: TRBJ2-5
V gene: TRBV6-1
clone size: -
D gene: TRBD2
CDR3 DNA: TGTGCCAGCAGTGAAGGCGGGGGAGAGACCCAGTACTTC
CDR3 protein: CASSEGGGETQYF

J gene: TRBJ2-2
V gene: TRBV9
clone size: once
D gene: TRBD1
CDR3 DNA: TGTGCCAGCAGCGATCGGGACAGGGGGCCTGCCGGGGAGCTGTTTTTT
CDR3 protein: CASSDRDRGPAGELFF

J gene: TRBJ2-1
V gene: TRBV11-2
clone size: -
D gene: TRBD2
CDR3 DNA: TGTGCCAGCAGCTTGGGGCTAGCGGGGGGGAAGAGCTCCTACAATGAGCAGTTCTTC
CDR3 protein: CASSLGLAGGKSSYNEQFF

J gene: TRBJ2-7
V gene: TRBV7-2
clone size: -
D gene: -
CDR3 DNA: TGTGCCAGCAGACGCTTCAGCGGACCCTACGAGCAGTACTTC
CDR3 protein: CASRRFSGPYEQYF

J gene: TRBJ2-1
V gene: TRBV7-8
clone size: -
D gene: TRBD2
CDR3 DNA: TGTGCCAGCAGCCACCACGAGCGGGGGGTTGGTGAGCAGTTCTTC
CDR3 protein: CASSHHERGVGEQFF

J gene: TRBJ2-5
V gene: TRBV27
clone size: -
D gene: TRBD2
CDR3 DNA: TGTGCCAGCAGCTGGTGGCTAGCGGGGGGGCCGGAGACCCAGTACTTC
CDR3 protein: CASSWWLAGGPETQYF

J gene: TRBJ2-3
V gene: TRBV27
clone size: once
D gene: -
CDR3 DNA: TGTGCCAGCAGTTCCGGGACAGGGATTTCGGGGGGGTCCTCACATACGCAGTATTTT
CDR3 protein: CASSSGTGISGGSSHTQYF

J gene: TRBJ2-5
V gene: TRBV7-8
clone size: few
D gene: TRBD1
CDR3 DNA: TGTGCCAGCAGCTCCAGGGGGAGTAAGGAGACCCAGTACTTC
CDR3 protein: CASSSRGSKETQYF

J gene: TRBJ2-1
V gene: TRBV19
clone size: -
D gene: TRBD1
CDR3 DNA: TGTGCCAGTAGTAGGGGGGGGACAGGGGCCGCGGACAATGAGCAGTTCTTC
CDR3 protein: CASSRGGTGAADNEQFF

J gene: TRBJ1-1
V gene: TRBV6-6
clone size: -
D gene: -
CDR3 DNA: TGTGCCAGCACGTCATCAAACATGAACACTGAAGCTTTCTTT
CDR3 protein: CASTSSNMNTEAFF

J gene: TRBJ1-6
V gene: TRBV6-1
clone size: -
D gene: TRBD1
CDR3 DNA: TGTGCCAGCAGTGAAGACCCGGACAGGTATTCACCCCTCCACTTT
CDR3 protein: CASSEDPDRYSPLHF

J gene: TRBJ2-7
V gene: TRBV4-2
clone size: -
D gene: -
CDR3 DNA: TGTGCCAGCAGCCAAGCTCCTTATGTCCTCTCCTACGAGCAGTACTTC
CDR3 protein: CASSQAPYVLSYEQYF

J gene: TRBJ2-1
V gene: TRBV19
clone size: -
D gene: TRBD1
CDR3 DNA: TGTGCCAGTAGTGGGGGCTCTGGGGAAAGGGGGCGGTATGAGCAGTTCTTC
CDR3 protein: CASSGGSGERGRYEQFF

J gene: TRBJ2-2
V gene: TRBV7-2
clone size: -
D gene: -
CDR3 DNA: TGTGCCAGCAGCACACAGGGACAGAACACCGGGGAGCTGTTTTTT
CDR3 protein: CASSTQGQNTGELFF

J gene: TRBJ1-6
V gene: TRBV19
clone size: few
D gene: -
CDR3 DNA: TGTGCCAGTAGTATGAGAGGAAATTCACCCCTCCACTTT
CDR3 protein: CASSMRGNSPLHF

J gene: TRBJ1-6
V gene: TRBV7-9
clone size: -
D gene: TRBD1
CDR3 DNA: TGTGCCAGCAGCTTCACGACAGGGGATTCACCCCTCCACTTT
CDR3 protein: CASSFTTGDSPLHF

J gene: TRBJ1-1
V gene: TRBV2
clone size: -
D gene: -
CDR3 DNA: TGTGCCAGCAGTGATTTGCGAGGGGACAAAAACACTGAAGCTTTCTTT
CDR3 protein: CASSDLRGDKNTEAFF

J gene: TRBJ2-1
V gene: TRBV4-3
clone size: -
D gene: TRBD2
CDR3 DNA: TGCGCCAGCGGGGGACTAGCGGCGAATGAGCAGTTCTTC
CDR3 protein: CASGGLAANEQFF

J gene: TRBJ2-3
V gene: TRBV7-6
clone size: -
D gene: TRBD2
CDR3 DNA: TGTGCCAGCAGCCCAGGAGGTAGCGGGAGTAGGACAGATACGCAGTATTTT
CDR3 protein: CASSPGGSGSRTDTQYF

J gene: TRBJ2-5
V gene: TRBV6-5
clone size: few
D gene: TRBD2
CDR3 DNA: TGTGCCAGCAGTTACTCAGGCGGGAGGATCCGGGAGACCCAGTACTTC
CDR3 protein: CASSYSGGRIRETQYF

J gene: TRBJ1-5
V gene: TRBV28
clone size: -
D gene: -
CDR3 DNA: TGTGCCAGCACCGAGATCGGGCCCCAGCATTTT
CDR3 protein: CASTEIGPQHF